This is a list of T cell receptor beta chains from one sample in a study of T cells in localized non-small cell lung cancer. Measured with immunoSEQ multiplex PCR; TCRdb has only the in-frame clones, and not every one. This sample yields roughly 3,000 clones, of which over 20% are seen a single time; around 12% belongs to the top ten. The specimen comprised lung tumor tissue, sampled before any cancer treatment. These TCRs come from a male donor older than 55 with stage II lung adenocarcinoma. Each CDR3 is given with its conserved first and last residue. Each record gives: D gene, J gene, clone size, V gene, CDR3 protein, CDR3 DNA. The D gene is left open where the match is weak. Clone size is shown for a subset of rows, as once, few, many or a class of expanded clone.

>.|TRBJ2-7|medium-sized|TRBV6-8
CASSYSESYEQYF
TGTGCCAGCAGTTATTCAGAATCCTACGAGCAGTACTTC
>.|TRBJ1-1|.|TRBV19
CASSRGEQGFSRAFF
TGTGCCAGTAGTAGGGGGGAACAGGGCTTTTCTAGGGCTTTCTTT
>.|TRBJ2-2|large|TRBV14
CASSRRTGAGELFF
TGTGCCAGCAGCCGCCGAACGGGGGCCGGGGAGCTGTTTTTT
>.|TRBJ1-3|.|TRBV30
CAWSGTVGNTIYF
TGTGCCTGGAGTGGGACTGTAGGAAACACCATATATTTT
>.|TRBJ1-2|.|TRBV28
CASRLTAPMDYGYTF
TGTGCCAGCAGACTAACGGCCCCGATGGACTATGGCTACACCTTC
>TRBD2|TRBJ2-1|few|TRBV11-3
CASSLGWASGSSYNEQFF
TGTGCCAGCAGCTTAGGGTGGGCTAGCGGGAGCTCCTACAATGAGCAGTTCTTC
>.|TRBJ1-1|few|TRBV11-3
CASSLRMGGRDTEAFF
TGTGCCAGCAGCTTAAGGATGGGGGGGAGGGACACTGAAGCTTTCTTT
>.|TRBJ2-7|few|TRBV9
CASSTGLVPYEQYF
TGTGCCAGCAGCACGGGACTGGTCCCCTACGAGCAGTACTTC
>.|TRBJ1-2|.|TRBV19
CASSIGANSGYTF
TGTGCCAGTAGTATCGGGGCCAATAGTGGCTACACCTTC
>TRBD1|TRBJ1-2|medium-sized|TRBV11-3
CASSEGQGYYGYTF
TGTGCCAGCAGCGAGGGACAGGGATATTATGGCTACACCTTC
>.|TRBJ2-5|.|TRBV5-1
CASSLEAGVETQYF
TGCGCCAGCAGCTTGGAAGCAGGGGTAGAGACCCAGTACTTC
>TRBD2|TRBJ2-5|.|TRBV29-1
CSVAGLAGGQSLQETQYF
TGCAGCGTTGCCGGACTAGCGGGAGGCCAATCACTCCAAGAGACCCAGTACTTC
>.|TRBJ1-6|few|TRBV6-8
CASSQAGGNSPLHF
TGTGCCAGCAGTCAGGCGGGGGGTAATTCACCCCTCCACTTT
>.|TRBJ2-2|few|TRBV19
CATTRGTGNTGELFF
TGTGCCACCACGCGGGGGACAGGGAACACCGGGGAGCTGTTTTTT
>.|TRBJ1-4|few|TRBV29-1
CSAPSGANEKLFF
TGCAGCGCCCCGTCCGGGGCTAATGAAAAACTGTTTTTT
>.|TRBJ2-3|.|TRBV28
CASSSLPPGPLQGF
TGTGCCAGCAGTTCCCTGCCCCCAGGACCCCTACAGGGTTTT
>TRBD2|TRBJ2-1|.|TRBV19
CASSMGGRADEQFF
TGTGCCAGTAGTATGGGCGGGAGGGCCGATGAGCAGTTCTTC
>.|TRBJ2-7|.|TRBV5-1
CASSAGDSSYEQYF
TGCGCCAGCAGCGCCGGGGACTCTTCCTACGAGCAGTACTTC
>TRBD2|TRBJ2-1|.|TRBV19
CASSLGGASGAPVF
TGTGCCAGTAGTCTAGGGGGAGCTAGCGGGGCCCCGGTCTTC
>TRBD1|TRBJ1-1|few|TRBV18
CASSLQGEYTEAFF
TGTGCCAGCTCACTTCAGGGGGAGTACACTGAAGCTTTCTTT
>.|TRBJ1-4|.|TRBV19
CASSMWGGEKLFF
TGTGCCAGTAGTATGTGGGGTGGCGAAAAACTGTTTTTT
>.|TRBJ2-7|few|TRBV9
CASSVAYGSTYEQYF
TGTGCCAGCAGCGTAGCATACGGGTCGACCTACGAGCAGTACTTC